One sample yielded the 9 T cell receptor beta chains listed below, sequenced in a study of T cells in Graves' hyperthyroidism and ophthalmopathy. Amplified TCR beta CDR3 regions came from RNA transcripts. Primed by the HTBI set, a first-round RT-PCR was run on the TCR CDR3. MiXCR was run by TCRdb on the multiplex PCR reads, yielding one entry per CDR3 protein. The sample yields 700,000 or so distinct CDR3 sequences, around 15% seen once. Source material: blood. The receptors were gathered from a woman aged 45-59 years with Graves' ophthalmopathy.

The CDR3 bases are TGCAGTCCGCGAGGGGAAGGGGGCAATCAGCCCCAGCATTTT. Translated, it gives CSPRGEGGNQPQHF. This chain connects TRBV20-1 to TRBJ1-5, with a weak D call TRBD1 (5 bases). Trimming shortened V by 8 bases and J by 2 bases, and 16 bases separated the two germline ends. CDR1 is DFQATT and CDR2 is SNEGSKA in the germline V gene (reference sequence). The CDR3 consists of 14 residues.

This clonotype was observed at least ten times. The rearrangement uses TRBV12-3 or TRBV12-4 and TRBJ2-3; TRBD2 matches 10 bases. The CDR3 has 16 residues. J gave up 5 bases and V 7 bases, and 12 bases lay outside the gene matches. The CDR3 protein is CASTLDTSGMGDTQYF. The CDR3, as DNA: TGTGCCAGCACCCTCGACACTAGCGGGATGGGAGATACGCAGTATTTT.

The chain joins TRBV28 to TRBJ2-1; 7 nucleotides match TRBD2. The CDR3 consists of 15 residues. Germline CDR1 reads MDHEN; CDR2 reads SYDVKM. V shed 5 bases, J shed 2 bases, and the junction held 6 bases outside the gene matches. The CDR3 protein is CASSVGGGPYNEQFF. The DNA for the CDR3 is TGTGCCAGCAGTGTCGGGGGAGGGCCCTACAATGAGCAGTTCTTC. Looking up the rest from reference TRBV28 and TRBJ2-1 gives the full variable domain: DVKVTQSSRYLVKRTGEKVFLECVQDMDHENMFWYRQDPGLGLRLIYFSYDVKMKEKGDIPEGYSVSREKKERFSLILESASTNQTSMYLCASSVGGGPYNEQFFGPGTRLTVL.

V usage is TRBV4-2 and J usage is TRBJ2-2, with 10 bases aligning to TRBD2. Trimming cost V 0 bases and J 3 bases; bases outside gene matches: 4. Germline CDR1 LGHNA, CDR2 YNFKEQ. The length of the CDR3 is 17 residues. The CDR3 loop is CASSQDWLAGDTGELFF. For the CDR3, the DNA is TGTGCCAGCAGCCAAGATTGGCTAGCGGGAGACACCGGGGAGCTGTTTTTT.

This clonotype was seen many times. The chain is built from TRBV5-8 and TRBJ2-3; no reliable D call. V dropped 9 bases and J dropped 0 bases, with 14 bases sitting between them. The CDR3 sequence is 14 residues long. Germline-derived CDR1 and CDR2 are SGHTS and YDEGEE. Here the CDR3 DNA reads TGTGCCAACCCGAAACAGAAGAGCACAGATACGCAGTATTTT. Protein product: CANPKQKSTDTQYF.

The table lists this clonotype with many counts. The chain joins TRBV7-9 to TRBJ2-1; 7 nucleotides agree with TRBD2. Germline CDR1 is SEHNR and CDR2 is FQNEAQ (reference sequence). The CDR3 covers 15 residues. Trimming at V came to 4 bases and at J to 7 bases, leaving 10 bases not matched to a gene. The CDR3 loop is CASSSNGGGVNEQFF. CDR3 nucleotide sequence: TGTGCCAGCAGCTCCAATGGGGGGGGGGTGAATGAGCAGTTCTTC.

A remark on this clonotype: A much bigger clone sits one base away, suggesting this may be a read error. In nucleotides, the CDR3 is TGTGCCTGCAGTTCAAATACAGGGTTCTCTGGGGCCAACGTCCTGACTTTC. This gives the protein CACSSNTGFSGANVLTF. This chain joins TRBV28 and TRBJ2-6; TRBD1 might be the D (6 bases). There are 17 residues in the CDR3. Germline loops: CDR1 MDHEN, CDR2 SYDVKM.

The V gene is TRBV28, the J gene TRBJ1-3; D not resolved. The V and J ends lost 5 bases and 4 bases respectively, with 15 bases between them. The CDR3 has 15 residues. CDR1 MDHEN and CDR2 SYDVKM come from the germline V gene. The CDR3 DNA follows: TGTGCCAGCAGTCCCGCCCCCGGGCACGGAAACACCATATATTTT. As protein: CASSPAPGHGNTIYF.

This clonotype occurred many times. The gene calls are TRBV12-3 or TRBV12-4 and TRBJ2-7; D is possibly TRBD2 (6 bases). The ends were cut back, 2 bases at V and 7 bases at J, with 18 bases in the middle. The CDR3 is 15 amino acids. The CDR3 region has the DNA TGTGCCAGCAGTTTAATGGGACTGGGGCTGGTTGAGCAGTACTTC. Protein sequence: CASSLMGLGLVEQYF.